Described below is a single TCR beta chain sequence and its context. CDR3 length equals 17 residues. Germline lookup yields CDR1 KGHSH and CDR2 LQKENI. TCRdb re-analyzed the 5' RACE reads; it lists each CDR3 protein once, without DNA. The sample shows a few hundred thousand distinct CDR3 sequences, and around 0.42% sits with its ten largest clones. The data are from a study of T cells expressing NK-cell markers. Sequencing was done on a sample of blood T cells: a sorted CD56 or NKG2C T cell subset, CD4+ or CD8+ T cells, or bulk PBMC T cells (not recorded which). This clonotype was sampled from a man aged 18 to 30 in good health. The rearrangement joins TRBV18 to TRBJ2-3. The CDR3 is CASSPLGMTGSTDTQYF.